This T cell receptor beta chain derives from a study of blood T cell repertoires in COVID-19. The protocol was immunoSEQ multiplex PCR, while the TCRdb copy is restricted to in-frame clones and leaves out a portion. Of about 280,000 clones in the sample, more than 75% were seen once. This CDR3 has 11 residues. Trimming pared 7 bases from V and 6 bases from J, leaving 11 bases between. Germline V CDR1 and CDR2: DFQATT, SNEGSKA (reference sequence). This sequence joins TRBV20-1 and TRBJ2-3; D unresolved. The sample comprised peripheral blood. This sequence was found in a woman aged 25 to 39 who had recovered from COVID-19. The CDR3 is CSGGQPDTQYF. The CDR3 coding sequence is TGCAGTGGAGGTCAACCTGATACGCAGTATTTT.